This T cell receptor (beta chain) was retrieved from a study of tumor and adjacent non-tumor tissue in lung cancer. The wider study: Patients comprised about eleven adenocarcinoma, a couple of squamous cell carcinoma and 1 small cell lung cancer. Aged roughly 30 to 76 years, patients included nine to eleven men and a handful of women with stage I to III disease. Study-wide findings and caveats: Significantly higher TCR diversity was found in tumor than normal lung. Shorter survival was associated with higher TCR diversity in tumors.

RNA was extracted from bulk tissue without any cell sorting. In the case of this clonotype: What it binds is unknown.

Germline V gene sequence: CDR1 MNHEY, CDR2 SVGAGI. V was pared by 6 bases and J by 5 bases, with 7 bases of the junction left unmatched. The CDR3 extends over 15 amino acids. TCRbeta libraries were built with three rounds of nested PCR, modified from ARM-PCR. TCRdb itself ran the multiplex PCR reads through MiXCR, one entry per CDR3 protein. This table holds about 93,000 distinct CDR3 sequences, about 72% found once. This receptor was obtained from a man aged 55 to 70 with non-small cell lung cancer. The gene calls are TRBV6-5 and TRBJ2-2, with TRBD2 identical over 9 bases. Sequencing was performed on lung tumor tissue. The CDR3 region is CASRTSGWVTGELFF. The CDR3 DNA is TGTGCCAGCAGAACTAGCGGGTGGGTGACCGGGGAGCTGTTTTTT.